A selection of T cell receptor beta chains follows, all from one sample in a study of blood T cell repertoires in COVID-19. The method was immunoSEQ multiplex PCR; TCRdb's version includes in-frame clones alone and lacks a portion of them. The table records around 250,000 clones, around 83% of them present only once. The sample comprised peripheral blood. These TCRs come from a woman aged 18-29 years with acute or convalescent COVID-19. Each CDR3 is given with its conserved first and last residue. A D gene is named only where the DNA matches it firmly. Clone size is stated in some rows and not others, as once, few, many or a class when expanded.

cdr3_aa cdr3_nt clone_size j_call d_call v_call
CASSLEGNTEAFF TGTGCCAGCAGCTTAGAGGGAAACACTGAAGCTTTCTTT NA TRBJ1-1 NA TRBV7-3
CSVAGQGLTPEAFF TGCAGCGTAGCGGGACAGGGGCTTACCCCTGAAGCTTTCTTT once TRBJ1-1 TRBD1 TRBV29-1
CAISATGKAPGAFF TGTGCCATCAGTGCGACAGGGAAGGCCCCTGGAGCTTTCTTT once TRBJ1-1 TRBD1 TRBV10-3
CAWSVGADGYTF TGTGCCTGGAGTGTTGGGGCCGATGGCTACACCTTC NA TRBJ1-2 NA TRBV30
CAGVTGTDSGANVLTF TGTGCCGGAGTAACAGGGACCGACTCAGGGGCCAACGTCCTGACTTTC few TRBJ2-6 NA TRBV7-2
CASDRTGGNYGYTF TGTGCCAGCGACCGGACAGGCGGCAACTATGGCTACACCTTC NA TRBJ1-2 TRBD1 TRBV28
CASSLGTGPNQPQHF TGTGCCAGCAGCTTGGGGACAGGTCCTAATCAGCCCCAGCATTTT once TRBJ1-5 TRBD1 TRBV5-8
CATSGPQRGDYGYTF TGTGCCACCAGCGGTCCCCAGCGGGGCGACTATGGCTACACCTTC once TRBJ1-2 NA TRBV15
CASNRQHSTNYGYTF TGTGCCAGTAATCGACAACACTCGACTAACTATGGCTACACCTTC NA TRBJ1-2 NA TRBV19
CASSLARGFSNQPQHF TGTGCCAGCAGCTTAGCCCGGGGGTTCAGCAATCAGCCCCAGCATTTT NA TRBJ1-5 NA TRBV7-8
CASSPSSGRTTYEQYF TGTGCCAGCAGTCCTTCTAGCGGGAGGACCACCTACGAGCAGTACTTC NA TRBJ2-7 TRBD2 TRBV9
CASSQERAQGHRTDTQYF TGCGCCAGCAGCCAAGAGCGGGCTCAGGGACACAGGACAGATACGCAGTATTTT NA TRBJ2-3 NA TRBV4-3
CASSIVHGQGEAFF TGTGCCAGTAGTATAGTACACGGACAGGGTGAAGCTTTCTTT once TRBJ1-1 TRBD1 TRBV19
CAITTGYSPLHF TGTGCCATCACGACAGGGTATTCACCCCTCCACTTT NA TRBJ1-6 TRBD1 TRBV28
CASCQDRPQGGNTIYF TGCGCCAGCTGCCAAGACAGGCCCCAGGGTGGAAACACCATATATTTT few TRBJ1-3 NA TRBV5-1
CASSYSIQLNTEAFF TGTGCCAGCAGTTACTCGATACAGCTGAACACTGAAGCTTTCTTT NA TRBJ1-1 NA TRBV6-6
CASSVREGYNEQFF TGTGCCAGCAGCGTGCGGGAGGGCTACAATGAGCAGTTCTTC NA TRBJ2-1 TRBD2 TRBV9
CASSQGAGHNYNEQFF TGTGCCAGCAGCCAAGGTGCAGGCCACAACTACAATGAGCAGTTCTTC NA TRBJ2-1 NA TRBV14
CASSLEGQGVADTQYF TGTGCCAGCAGCTTAGAGGGACAGGGTGTTGCAGATACGCAGTATTTT once TRBJ2-3 TRBD1 TRBV13
CASSFPGQGLYEQYF TGTGCCAGCAGTTTTCCGGGACAGGGCCTTTACGAGCAGTACTTC once TRBJ2-7 TRBD1 TRBV28
CTSSLAGGQSYEQYF TGCACCAGCAGCCTAGCGGGGGGTCAATCCTACGAGCAGTACTTC NA TRBJ2-7 NA TRBV1
CASTRGGTTEAFF TGTGCCAGCACTCGGGGGGGAACCACTGAAGCTTTCTTT NA TRBJ1-1 NA TRBV7-8
CASSLTSGAYEQYF TGTGCCAGCAGCTTAACTAGCGGGGCATACGAGCAGTACTTC few TRBJ2-7 TRBD2 TRBV7-6
CASSKGGTGAAGSYNEQFF TGTGCCAGCAGCAAAGGGGGGACAGGGGCCGCGGGCTCCTACAATGAGCAGTTCTTC NA TRBJ2-1 NA TRBV21-1
CATSNLVREVQETQYF TGTGCCACCAGCAATTTAGTACGGGAAGTTCAAGAGACCCAGTACTTC NA TRBJ2-5 NA TRBV15
CASSRPGLAGYEQYF TGTGCCAGTAGCCGACCGGGACTAGCGGGCTACGAGCAGTACTTC few TRBJ2-7 TRBD2 TRBV19
CASSLEGKTEAFF TGTGCCAGCAGTTTGGAGGGAAAAACTGAAGCTTTCTTT NA TRBJ1-1 NA TRBV27
CAWSHMGAFGYTF TGTGCCTGGAGCCACATGGGGGCATTTGGCTACACCTTC NA TRBJ1-2 NA TRBV30
CAWNLLAQETQYF TGTGCCTGGAATTTGCTAGCCCAAGAGACCCAGTACTTC NA TRBJ2-5 NA TRBV30
CASSHSIRQADYNEQFF TGCGCCAGCAGCCATTCCATCCGACAGGCAGATTACAATGAGCAGTTCTTC NA TRBJ2-1 NA TRBV4-3
CASSLGGGRTEAFF TGCGCCAGCAGCTTAGGGGGCGGGAGGACTGAAGCTTTCTTT NA TRBJ1-1 TRBD1 TRBV5-1
CASSYSAGNTIYF TGTGCCAGCAGTTACTCAGCGGGAAACACCATATATTTT NA TRBJ1-3 NA TRBV6-6